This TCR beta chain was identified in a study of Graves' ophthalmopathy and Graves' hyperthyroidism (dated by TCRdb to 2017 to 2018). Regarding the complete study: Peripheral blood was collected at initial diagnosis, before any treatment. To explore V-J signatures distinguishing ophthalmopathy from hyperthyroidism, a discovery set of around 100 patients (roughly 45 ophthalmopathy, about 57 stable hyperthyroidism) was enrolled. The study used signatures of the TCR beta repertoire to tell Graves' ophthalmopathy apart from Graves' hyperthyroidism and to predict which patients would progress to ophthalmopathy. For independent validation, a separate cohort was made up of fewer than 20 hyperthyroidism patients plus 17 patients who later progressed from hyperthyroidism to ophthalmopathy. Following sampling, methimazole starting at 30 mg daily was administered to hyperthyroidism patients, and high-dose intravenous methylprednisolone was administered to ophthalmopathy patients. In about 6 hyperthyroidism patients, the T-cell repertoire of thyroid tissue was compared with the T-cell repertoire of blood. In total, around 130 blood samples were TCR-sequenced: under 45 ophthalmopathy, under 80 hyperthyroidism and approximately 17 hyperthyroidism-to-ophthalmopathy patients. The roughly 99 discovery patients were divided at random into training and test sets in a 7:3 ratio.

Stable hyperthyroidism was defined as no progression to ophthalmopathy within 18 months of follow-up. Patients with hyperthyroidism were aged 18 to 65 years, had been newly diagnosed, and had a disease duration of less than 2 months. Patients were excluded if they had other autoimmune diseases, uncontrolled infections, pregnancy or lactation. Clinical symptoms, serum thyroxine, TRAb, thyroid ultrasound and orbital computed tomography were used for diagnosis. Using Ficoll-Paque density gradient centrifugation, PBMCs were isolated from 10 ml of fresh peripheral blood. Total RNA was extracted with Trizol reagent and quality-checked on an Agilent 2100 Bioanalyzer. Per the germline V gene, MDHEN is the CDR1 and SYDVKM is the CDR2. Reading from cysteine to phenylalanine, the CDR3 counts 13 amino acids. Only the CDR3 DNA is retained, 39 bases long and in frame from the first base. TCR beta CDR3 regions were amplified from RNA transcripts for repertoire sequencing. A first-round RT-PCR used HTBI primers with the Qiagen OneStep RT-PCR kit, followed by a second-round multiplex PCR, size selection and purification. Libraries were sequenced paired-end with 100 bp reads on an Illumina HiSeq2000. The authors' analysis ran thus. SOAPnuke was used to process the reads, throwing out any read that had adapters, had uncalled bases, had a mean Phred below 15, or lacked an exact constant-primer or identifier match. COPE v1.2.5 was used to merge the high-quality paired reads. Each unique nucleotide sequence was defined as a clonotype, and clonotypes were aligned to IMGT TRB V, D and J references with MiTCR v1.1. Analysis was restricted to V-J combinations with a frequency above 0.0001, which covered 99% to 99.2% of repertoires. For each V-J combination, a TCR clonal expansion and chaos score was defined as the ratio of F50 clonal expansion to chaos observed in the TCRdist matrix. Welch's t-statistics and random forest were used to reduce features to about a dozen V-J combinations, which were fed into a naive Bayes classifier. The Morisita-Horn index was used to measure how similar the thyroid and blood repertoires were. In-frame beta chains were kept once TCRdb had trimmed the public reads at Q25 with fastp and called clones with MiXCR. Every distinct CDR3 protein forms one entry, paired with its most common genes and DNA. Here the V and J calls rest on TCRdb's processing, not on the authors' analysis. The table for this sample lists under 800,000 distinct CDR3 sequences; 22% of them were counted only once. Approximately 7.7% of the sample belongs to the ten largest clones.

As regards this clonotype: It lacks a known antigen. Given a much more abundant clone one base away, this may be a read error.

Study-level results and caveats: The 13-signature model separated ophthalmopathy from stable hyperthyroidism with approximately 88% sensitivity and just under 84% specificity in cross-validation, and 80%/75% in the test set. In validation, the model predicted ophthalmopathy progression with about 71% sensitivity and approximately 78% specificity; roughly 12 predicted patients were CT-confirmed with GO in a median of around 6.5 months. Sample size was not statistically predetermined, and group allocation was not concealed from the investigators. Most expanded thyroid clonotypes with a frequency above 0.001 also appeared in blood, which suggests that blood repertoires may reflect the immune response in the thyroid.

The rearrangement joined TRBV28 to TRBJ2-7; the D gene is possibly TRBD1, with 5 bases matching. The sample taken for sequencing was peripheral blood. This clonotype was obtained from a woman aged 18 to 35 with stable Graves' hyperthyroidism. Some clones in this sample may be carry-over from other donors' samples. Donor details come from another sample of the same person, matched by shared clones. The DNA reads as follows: TGTTCCAGCAAAACAGGACAAGTCTACGAGCAGTACTTC. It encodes CSSKTGQVYEQYF.